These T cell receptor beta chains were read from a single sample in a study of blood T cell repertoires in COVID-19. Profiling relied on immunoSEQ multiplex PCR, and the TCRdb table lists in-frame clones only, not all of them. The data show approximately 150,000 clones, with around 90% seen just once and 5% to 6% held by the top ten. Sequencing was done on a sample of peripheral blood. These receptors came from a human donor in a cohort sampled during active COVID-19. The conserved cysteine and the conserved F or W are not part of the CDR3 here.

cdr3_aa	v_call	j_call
ASSPLNRGEDRNTIY	TRBV7-6	TRBJ1-3
AWSARTVYGYT	TRBV30	TRBJ1-2
ASSQDRGYSNQPQH	TRBV4-1	TRBJ1-5
ASSQGTTGTEAF	TRBV3-1/TRBV3-2	TRBJ1-1
ASSGGRPGYT	TRBV9	TRBJ1-2
ASSETALAGGQRTDTQY	TRBV2	TRBJ2-3
SVSISGDEQF	TRBV29-1	TRBJ2-1
ASSPGQGTYEQY	TRBV28	TRBJ2-7
AWSPRGREKLF	TRBV30	TRBJ1-4
ASSWTVNTGELF	TRBV6-5	TRBJ2-2
AWRRQGVSTEAF	TRBV30	TRBJ1-1
ASSSTGNGELF	TRBV13	TRBJ2-2
ASSTAEGLAGEADTQY	TRBV5-6	TRBJ2-3
ASSPREGNHEQY	TRBV18	TRBJ2-7
ASSPIRENTGELF	TRBV18	TRBJ2-2
ASTRAGGEVSTDTQY	TRBV25-1	TRBJ2-3
ASSLRTPGQGSWNTEAF	TRBV5-8	TRBJ1-1
ASGSRGPDGYT	TRBV19	TRBJ1-2
ASSLFRVGQPSGPYEQY	TRBV27	TRBJ2-7
ASSIGLTVDQPQH	TRBV5-8	TRBJ1-5
ASSFGRIYEQY	TRBV28	TRBJ2-7
ASSVAGLANTGELF	TRBV9	TRBJ2-2
AWRLAPGEQY	TRBV30	TRBJ2-7
ASSVDALGGQPQH	TRBV9	TRBJ1-5
ASSLTGVDSPLH	TRBV5-6	TRBJ1-6
ASSLALAQAYEQY	TRBV7-8	TRBJ2-7
SSQGRRYEKLF	TRBV6-5	TRBJ1-4
ASSFGTSGEETQY	TRBV11-2	TRBJ2-5
ASSEQGQEKLF	TRBV18	TRBJ1-4
ASRVGGADGYT	TRBV19	TRBJ1-2
ASSSTMDPDSTDTQY	TRBV13	TRBJ2-3
ASSYPGSGGALKFPTDTQY	TRBV6-2/TRBV6-3	TRBJ2-3
ATSANEGGEGGGYT	TRBV24-1	TRBJ1-2
ASSDNRGRGSYNSPLH	TRBV6-1	TRBJ1-6
ATTLGDKRTQY	TRBV2	TRBJ2-5